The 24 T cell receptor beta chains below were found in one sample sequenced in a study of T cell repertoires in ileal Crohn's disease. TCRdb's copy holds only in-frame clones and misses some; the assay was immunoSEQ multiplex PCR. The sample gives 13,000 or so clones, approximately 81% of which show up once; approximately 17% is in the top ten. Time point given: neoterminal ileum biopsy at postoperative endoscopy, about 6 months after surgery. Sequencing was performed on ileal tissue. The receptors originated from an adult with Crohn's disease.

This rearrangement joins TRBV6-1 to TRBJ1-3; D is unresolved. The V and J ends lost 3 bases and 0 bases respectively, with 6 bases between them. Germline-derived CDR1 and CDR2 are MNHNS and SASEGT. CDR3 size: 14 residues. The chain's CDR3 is CASSDPSSGNTIYF. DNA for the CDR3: TGTGCCAGCAGTGATCCTAGCTCTGGAAACACCATATATTTT.

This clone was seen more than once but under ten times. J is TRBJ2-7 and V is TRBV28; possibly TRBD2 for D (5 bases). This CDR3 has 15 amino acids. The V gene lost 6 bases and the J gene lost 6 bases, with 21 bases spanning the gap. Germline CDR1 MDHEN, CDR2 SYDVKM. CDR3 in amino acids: CASSRPSGKAFEQYF. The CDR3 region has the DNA TGTGCCAGCAGCCGCCCCAGCGGCAAGGCCTTCGAGCAGTACTTC. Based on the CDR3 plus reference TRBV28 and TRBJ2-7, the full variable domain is DVKVTQSSRYLVKRTGEKVFLECVQDMDHENMFWYRQDPGLGLRLIYFSYDVKMKEKGDIPEGYSVSREKKERFSLILESASTNQTSMYLCASSRPSGKAFEQYFGPGTRLTVT.

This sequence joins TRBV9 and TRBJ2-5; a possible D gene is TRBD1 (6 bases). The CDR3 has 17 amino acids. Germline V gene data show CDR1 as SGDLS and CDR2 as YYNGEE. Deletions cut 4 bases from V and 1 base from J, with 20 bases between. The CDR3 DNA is TGTGCCAGCAGCCCCCGAGGGGACACCGGGCGCCAAGAGACCCAGTACTTC. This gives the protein CASSPRGDTGRQETQYF.

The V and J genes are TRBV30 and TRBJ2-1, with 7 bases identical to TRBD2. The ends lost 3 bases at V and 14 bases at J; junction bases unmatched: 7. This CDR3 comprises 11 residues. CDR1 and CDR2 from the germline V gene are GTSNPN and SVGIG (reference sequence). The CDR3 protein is CAWSGAGDEFF. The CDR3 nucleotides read TGTGCCTGGAGCGGCGCGGGGGACGAGTTCTTC.

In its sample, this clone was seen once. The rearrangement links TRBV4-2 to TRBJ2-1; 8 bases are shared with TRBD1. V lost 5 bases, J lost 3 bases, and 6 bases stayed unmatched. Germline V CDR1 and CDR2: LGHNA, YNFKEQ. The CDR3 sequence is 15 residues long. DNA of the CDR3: TGTGCCAGCAGCACCGGGACAGGTAACTACAATGAGCAGTTCTTC. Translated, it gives CASSTGTGNYNEQFF.

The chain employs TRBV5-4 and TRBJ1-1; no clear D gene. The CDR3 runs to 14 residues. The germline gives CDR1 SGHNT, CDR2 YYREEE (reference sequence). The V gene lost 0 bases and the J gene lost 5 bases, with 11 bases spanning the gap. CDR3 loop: CASSLVGPGTEAFF. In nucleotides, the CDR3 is TGTGCCAGCAGCTTGGTTGGCCCGGGGACTGAAGCTTTCTTT. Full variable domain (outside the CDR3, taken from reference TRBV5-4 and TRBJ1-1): ETGVTQSPTHLIKTRGQQVTLRCSSQSGHNTVSWYQQALGQGPQFIFQYYREEENGRGNFPPRFSGLQFPNYSSELNVNALELDDSALYLCASSLVGPGTEAFFGQGTRLTVV.

CDR3 sequence reads: CASTRGGYNSPLHF. In nucleotides, the CDR3 is TGTGCCAGCACCCGGGGGGGCTATAATTCACCCCTCCACTTT. The gene calls are TRBV13 and TRBJ1-6; a possible D gene is TRBD1 (5 bases). V lost 7 bases and J lost 3, with 10 bases in between. Germline CDR1 PRHDT, CDR2 FYEKMQ (reference sequence). The CDR3 runs 14 residues.

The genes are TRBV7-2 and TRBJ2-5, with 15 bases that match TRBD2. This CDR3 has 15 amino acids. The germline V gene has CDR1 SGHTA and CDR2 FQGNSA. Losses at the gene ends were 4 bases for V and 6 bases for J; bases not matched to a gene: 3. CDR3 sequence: CASSSGTSGGQTQYF. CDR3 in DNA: TGTGCCAGCAGCTCGGGGACTAGCGGGGGGCAGACCCAGTACTTC.

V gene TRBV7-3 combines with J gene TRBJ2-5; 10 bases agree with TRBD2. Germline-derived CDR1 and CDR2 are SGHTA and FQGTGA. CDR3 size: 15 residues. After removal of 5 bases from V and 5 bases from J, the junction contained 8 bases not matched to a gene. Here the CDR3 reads CASSTAGGPGETQYF. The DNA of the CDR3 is TGTGCCAGCAGCACAGCGGGGGGGCCGGGTGAGACCCAGTACTTC.

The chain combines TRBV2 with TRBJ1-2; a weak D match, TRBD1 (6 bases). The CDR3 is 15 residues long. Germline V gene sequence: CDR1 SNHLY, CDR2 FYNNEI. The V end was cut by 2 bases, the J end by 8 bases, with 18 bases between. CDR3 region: CASSELQGSTRGYTF. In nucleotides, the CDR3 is TGTGCCAGCAGTGAACTACAGGGCTCGACTCGCGGCTACACCTTC.

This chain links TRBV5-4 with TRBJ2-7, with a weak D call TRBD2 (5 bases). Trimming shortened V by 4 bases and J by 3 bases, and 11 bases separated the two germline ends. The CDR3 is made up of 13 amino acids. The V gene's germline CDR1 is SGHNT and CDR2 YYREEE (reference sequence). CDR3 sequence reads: CASSRTADYEQYF. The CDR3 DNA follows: TGTGCCAGCAGCCGGACTGCTGACTACGAGCAGTACTTC.

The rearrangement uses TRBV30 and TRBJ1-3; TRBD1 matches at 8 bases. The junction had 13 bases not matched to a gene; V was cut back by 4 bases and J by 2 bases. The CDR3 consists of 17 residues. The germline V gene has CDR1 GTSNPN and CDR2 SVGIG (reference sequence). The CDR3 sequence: CAWTTTWTGKPGNTIYF. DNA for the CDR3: TGTGCCTGGACTACTACCTGGACAGGGAAGCCTGGAAACACCATATATTTT. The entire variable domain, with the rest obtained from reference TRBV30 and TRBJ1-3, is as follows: SQTIHQWPATLVQPVGSPLSLECTVEGTSNPNLYWYRQAAGRGLQLLFYSVGIGQISSEVPQNLSASRPQDRQFILSSKKLLLSDSGFYLCAWTTTWTGKPGNTIYFGEGSWLTVV.

CDR3 loop: CASSIGGRDEQFF. CDR3 DNA: TGTGCCAGTAGTATAGGGGGGAGGGATGAGCAGTTCTTC. This sequence joins TRBV19 and TRBJ2-1; 7 nucleotides match TRBD2. With 1 base clipped from V and 8 bases from J, the junction kept 2 bases outside the gene matches. The CDR3 covers 13 residues. Germline V gene data show CDR1 as LNHDA and CDR2 as SQIVND (reference sequence).

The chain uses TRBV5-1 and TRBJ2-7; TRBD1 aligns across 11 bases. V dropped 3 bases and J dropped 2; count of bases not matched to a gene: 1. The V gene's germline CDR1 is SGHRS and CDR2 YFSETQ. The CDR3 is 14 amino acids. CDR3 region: CASSWGQGAYEQYF. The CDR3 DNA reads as TGCGCCAGCAGCTGGGGACAGGGGGCCTACGAGCAGTACTTC.

DNA for the CDR3: TGTGCCAGTAGTATAGGCCGGAGGACTAGCGGGAGGGTAGAGACCCAGTACTTC. Its translation: CASSIGRRTSGRVETQYF. This rearrangement joins TRBV19 to TRBJ2-5; TRBD2 aligns across 15 bases. The CDR3 has 18 amino acids. Germline lookup yields CDR1 LNHDA and CDR2 SQIVND (reference sequence). Trimming cost V 1 base and J 4 bases; bases outside gene matches: 7.

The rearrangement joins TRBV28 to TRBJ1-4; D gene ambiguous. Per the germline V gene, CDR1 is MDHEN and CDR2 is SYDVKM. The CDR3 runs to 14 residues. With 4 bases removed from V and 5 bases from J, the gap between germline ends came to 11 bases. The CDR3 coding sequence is TGTGCCAGCAGTTCAAGTACAGAGAATGAAAAACTGTTTTTT. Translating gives CASSSSTENEKLFF.

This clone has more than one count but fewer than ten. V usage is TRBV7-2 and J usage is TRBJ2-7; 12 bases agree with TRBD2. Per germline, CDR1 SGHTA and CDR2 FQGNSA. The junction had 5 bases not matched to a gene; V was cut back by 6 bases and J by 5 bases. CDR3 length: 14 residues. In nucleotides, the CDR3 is TGTGCCAGCAGAAGAGGACTAGCGGGAAACGAGCAGTACTTC. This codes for CASRRGLAGNEQYF.

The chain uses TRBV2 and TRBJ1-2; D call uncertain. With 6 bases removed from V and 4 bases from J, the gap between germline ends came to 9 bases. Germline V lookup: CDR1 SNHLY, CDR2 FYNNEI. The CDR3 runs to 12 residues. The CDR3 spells CASSFDSYGYTF. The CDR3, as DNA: TGTGCCAGCAGCTTCGATAGCTATGGCTACACCTTC.

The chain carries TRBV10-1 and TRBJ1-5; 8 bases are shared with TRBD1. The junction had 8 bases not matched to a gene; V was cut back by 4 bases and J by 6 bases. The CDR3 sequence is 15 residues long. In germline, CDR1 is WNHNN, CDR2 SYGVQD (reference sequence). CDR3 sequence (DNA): TGCGCCAGCAGTGCTGGCAGGGGGCAGGGTCAGCCCCAGCATTTT. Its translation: CASSAGRGQGQPQHF.

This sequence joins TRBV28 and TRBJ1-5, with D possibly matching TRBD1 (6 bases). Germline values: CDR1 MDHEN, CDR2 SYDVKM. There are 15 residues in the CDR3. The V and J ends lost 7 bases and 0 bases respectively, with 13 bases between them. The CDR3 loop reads CASTSRGYSNQPQHF. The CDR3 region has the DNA TGTGCCAGCACTTCAAGGGGGTATAGCAATCAGCCCCAGCATTTT.

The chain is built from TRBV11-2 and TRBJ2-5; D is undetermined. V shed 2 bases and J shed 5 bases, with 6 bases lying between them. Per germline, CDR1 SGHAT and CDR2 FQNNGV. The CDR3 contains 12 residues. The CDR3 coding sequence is TGTGCCAGCAGCTTATTTAGTGAGACCCAGTACTTC. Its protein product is CASSLFSETQYF.

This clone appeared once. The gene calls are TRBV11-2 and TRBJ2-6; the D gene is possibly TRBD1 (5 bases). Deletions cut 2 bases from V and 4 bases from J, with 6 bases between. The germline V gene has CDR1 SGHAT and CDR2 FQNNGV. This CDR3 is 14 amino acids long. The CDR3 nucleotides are TGTGCCAGCAGCTTATCAGGGGGGGCCAACGTCCTGACTTTC. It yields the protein CASSLSGGANVLTF.

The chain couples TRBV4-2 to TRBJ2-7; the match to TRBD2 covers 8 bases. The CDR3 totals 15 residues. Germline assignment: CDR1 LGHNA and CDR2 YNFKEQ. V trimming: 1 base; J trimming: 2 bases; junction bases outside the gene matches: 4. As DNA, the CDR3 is TGTGCCAGCAGCCAAGTAGCGGGATCGGCCTACGAGCAGTACTTC. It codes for CASSQVAGSAYEQYF.

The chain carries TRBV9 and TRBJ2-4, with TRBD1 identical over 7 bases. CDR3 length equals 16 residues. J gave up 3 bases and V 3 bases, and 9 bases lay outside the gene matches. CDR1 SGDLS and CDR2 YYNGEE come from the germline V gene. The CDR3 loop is CASSGLGDRNKNIQYF. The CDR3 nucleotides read TGTGCCAGCAGCGGCCTAGGGGACAGAAACAAAAACATTCAGTACTTC.